This TCR beta chain was sequenced for a study of cytomegalovirus exposure and HLA in healthy donors. Study background: Inside one of the first data releases sat about 85 million unique TCRs taken from HLA-typed donors.

For this clone: What it binds is not known.

With 60 Vbeta and 13 Jbeta primers, the PCR was carried out. Profiled with immunoSEQ multiplex PCR; TCRdb holds only in-frame clones, not every one. This table lists 150,000 to 200,000 clones. Study results and caveats: In an earlier analysis, productive rearrangement rates for most beta V segments clustered near 87% or 30%. Judged likely to be a sequencing artifact was a cluster of highly shared sequence variants.

The junction had 2 bases not matched to a gene; V was cut back by 1 base and J by 7 bases. The CDR3 loop spans 15 amino acids. CDR1 and CDR2 from the germline V gene are SGHNT and YENEEA. The TCR was taken from a woman in her sixties or seventies in good health and CMV-seronegative. The chain links TRBV11-3 to TRBJ2-1, with 12 bases identical to TRBD2. Sequences were obtained from PBMCs. This CDR3 is CASSLGLAGDNEQFF. The CDR3 DNA is TGTGCCAGCAGCTTAGGACTAGCGGGGGATAATGAGCAGTTCTTC.